The T cell receptor beta chain described here comes from a study of blood T cell repertoires in COVID-19. In the study overall: The origin of the acute and convalescent COVID-19 samples was the United States, Italy and Spain. The cDNA or gDNA used as material had been derived from T cells, B-cell-depleted T cells, or PBMCs.

Per the original data handling: Cell counts per sample came from amplifying reference gene primers. Profiled with immunoSEQ multiplex PCR; TCRdb holds only in-frame clones, not every one. V, J and clone size derive from that table, while D and trimming were established from the DNA sequence. The repertoire holds 250,000 or so clones, with approximately 80% as singletons. This TCR was recovered from a woman aged 70 to 79 with acute or convalescent COVID-19. The sample taken for sequencing was peripheral blood.

CDR3 nucleotides: TGTGCCAGCAGCTTGTTGTTTGGGGACACCTATAATTCACCCCTCCACTTT. This translates into CASSLLFGDTYNSPLHF. The rearrangement uses TRBV5-5 and TRBJ1-6, with D perhaps matching TRBD1 (6 bases). Per the germline V gene, CDR1 is SGHKS and CDR2 is YYEKEE (reference sequence). The CDR3 runs to 17 residues. The V gene lost 1 base and the J gene lost 2 bases, with 13 bases spanning the gap.